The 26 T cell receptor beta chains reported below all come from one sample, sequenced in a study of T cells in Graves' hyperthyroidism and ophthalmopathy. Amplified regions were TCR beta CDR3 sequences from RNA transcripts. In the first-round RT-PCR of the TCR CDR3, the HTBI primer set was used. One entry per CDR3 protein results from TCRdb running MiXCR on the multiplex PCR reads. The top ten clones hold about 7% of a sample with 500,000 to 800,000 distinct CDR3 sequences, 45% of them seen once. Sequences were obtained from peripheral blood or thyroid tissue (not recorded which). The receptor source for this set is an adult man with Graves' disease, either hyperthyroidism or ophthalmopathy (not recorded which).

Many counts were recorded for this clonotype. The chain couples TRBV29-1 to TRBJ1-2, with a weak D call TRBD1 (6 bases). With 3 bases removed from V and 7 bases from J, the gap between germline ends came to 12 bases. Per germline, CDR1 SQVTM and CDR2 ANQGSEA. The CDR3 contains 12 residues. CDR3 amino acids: CSVDSGAFGYTF. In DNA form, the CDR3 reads TGCAGCGTTGATTCGGGGGCCTTTGGCTACACCTTC.

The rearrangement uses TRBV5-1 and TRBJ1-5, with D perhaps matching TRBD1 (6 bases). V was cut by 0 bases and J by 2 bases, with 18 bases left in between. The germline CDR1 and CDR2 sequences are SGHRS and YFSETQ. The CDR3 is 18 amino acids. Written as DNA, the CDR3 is TGCGCCAGCAGCTTGGGGGCCCGGGGGGCTGGGGGCAATCAGCCCCAGCATTTT. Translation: CASSLGARGAGGNQPQHF.

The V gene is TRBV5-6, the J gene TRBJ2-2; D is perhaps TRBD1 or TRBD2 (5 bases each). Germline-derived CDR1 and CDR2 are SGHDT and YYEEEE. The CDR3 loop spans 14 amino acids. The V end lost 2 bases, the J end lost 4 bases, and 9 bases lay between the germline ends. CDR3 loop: CASSLHGGTGELFF. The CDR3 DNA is TGTGCCAGCAGCTTACATGGGGGCACCGGGGAGCTGTTTTTT.

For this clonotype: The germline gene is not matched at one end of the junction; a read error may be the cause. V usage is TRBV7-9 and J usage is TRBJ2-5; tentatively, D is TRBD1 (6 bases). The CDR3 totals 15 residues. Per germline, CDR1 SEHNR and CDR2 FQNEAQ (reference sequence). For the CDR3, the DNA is TGCGCCAGCAGCTTGGCGACAGGCCGACAAGAGACCCAGTACTTC. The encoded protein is CASSLATGRQETQYF.

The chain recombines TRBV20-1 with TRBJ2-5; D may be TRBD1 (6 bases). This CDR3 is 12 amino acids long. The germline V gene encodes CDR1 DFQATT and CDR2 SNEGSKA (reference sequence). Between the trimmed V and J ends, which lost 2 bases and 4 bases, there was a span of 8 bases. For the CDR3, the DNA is TGCAGTGCTAGACAGGGGCCAGAGACCCAGTACTTC. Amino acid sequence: CSARQGPETQYF.

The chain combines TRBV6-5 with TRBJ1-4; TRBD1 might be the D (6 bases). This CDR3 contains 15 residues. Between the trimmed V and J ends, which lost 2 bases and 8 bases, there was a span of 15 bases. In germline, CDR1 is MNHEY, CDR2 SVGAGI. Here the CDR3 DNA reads TGTGCCAGCAGTTACGGTTCACCAGGGGAAGAAAAACTGTTTTTT. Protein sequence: CASSYGSPGEEKLFF.

The CDR3 DNA reads TGTGCCATCCTCGGGACAGGGGATAATTCACCCCTCCACTTT. Amino acid sequence: CAILGTGDNSPLHF. J is TRBJ1-6 and V is TRBV10-3; TRBD1 agrees at 10 bases. The V gene's germline CDR1 is ENHRY and CDR2 SYGVKD. The CDR3 has 14 amino acids. V trimming: 8 bases; J trimming: 5 bases; junction bases outside the gene matches: 3.

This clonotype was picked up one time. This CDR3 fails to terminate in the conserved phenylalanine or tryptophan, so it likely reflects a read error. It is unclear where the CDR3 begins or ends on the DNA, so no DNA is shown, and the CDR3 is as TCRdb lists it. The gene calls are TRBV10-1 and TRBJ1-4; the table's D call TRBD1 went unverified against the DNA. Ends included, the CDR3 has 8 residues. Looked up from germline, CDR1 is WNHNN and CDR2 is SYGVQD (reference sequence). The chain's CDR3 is CASSYRPP.

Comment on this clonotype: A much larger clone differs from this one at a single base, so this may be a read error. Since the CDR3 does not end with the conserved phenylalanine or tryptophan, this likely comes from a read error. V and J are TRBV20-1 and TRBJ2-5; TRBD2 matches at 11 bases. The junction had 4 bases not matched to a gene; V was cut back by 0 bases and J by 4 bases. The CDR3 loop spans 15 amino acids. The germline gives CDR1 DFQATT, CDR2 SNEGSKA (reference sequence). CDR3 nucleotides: TGCAGTGCTAGAGATGGGGGACTAGCGGTAGAGACCCAGTACCTC. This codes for CSARDGGLAVETQYL.

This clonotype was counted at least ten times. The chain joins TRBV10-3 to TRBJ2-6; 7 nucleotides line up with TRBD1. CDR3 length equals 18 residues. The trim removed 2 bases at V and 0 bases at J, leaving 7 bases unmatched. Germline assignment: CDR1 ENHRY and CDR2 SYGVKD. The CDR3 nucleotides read TGTGCCATCAGTGAGAGGACAGGTAAAAGCTCTGGGGCCAACGTCCTGACTTTC. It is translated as CAISERTGKSSGANVLTF.

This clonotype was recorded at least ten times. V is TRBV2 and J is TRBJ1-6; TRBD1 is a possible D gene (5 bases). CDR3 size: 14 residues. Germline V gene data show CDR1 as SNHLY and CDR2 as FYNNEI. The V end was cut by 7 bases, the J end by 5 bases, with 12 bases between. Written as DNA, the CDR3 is TGTGCCAGCAAGTCAGAGGGGAATAATTCACCCCTCCACTTT. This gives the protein CASKSEGNNSPLHF.

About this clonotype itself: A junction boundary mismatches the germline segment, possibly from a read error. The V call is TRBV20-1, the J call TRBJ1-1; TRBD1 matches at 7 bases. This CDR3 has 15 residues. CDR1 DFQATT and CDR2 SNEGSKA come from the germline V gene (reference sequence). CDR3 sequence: CSAREFRGRNTEALF. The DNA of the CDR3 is TGCAGTGCTAGAGAATTTAGGGGGCGGAACACTGAAGCTCTCTTT.

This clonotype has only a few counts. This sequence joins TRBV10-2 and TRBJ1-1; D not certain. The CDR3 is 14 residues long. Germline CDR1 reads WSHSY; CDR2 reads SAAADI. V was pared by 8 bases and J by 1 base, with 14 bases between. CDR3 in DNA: TGCGCCAGCGGTGTAGCAGGAGAGAACACTGAAGCTTTCTTT. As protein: CASGVAGENTEAFF.

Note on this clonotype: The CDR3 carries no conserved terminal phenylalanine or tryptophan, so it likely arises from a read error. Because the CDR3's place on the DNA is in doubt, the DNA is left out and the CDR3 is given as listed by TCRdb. CDR3 region: CASSNRGHNY. The V and J genes are TRBV5-1 and TRBJ1-6; TRBD1 is taken as the D call from the table, unchecked against the DNA. Germline V gene sequence: CDR1 SGHRS, CDR2 YFSETQ. The CDR3 comprises 10 residues, both ends counted.

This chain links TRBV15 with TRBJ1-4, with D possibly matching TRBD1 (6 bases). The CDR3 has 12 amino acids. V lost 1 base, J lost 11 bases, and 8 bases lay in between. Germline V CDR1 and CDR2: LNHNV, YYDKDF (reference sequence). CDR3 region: CATSRGGGKLFF. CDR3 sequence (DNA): TGTGCCACCAGCAGAGGAGGGGGGAAACTGTTTTTT.

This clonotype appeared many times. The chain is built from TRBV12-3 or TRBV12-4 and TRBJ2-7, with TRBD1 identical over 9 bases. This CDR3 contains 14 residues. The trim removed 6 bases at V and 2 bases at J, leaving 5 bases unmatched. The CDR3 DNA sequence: TGTGCCAGCAGGACGGGACAGGGCGCCTACGAGCAGTACTTC. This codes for CASRTGQGAYEQYF.

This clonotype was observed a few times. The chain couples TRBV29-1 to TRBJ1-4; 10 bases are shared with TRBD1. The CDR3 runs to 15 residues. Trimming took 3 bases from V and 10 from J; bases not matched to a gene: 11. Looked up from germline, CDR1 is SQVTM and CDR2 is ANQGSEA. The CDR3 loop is CSVEGRDRGTPKLFF. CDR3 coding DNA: TGCAGCGTTGAGGGCCGGGACAGGGGCACCCCAAAACTGTTTTTT.

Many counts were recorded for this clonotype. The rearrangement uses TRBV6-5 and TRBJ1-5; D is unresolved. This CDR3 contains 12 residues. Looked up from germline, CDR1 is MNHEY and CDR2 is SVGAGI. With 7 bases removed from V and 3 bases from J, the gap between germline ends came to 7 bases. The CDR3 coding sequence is TGTGCCAGCACCTACACCAATCAGCCCCAGCATTTT. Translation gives CASTYTNQPQHF.

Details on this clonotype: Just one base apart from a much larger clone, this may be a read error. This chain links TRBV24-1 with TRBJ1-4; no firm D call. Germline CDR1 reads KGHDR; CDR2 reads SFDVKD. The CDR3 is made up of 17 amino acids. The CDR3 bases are TGTGACACCAGTGATAACCAGAGGCGGGAGGTGAATGAAAAACTGTTTTTT. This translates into CDTSDNQRREVNEKLFF.

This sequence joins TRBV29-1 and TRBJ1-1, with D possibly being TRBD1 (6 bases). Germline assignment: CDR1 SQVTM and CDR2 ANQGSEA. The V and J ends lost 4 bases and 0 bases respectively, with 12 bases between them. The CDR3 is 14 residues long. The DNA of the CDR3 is TGCAGCGTTGCTGGCGGACAGATGAACACTGAAGCTTTCTTT. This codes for CSVAGGQMNTEAFF.

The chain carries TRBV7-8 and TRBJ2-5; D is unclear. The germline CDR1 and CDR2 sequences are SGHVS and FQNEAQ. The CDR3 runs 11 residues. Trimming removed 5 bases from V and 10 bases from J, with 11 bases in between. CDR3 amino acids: CASSLPTNQYF. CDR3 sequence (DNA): TGTGCCAGCAGCCTGCCTACAAACCAGTACTTC.

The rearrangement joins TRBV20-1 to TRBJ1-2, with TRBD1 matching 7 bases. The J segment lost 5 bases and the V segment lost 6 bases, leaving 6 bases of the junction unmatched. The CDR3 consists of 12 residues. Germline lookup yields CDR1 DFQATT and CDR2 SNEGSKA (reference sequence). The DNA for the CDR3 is TGCAGTGCCGGGGGACAGTTTTATGGCTACACCTTC. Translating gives CSAGGQFYGYTF.

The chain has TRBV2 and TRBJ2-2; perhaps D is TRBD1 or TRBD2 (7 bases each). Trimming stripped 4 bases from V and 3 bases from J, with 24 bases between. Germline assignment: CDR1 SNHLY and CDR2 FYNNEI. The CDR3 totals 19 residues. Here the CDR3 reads CASSVPGRGRGVDTGELFF. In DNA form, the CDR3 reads TGTGCCAGCAGTGTCCCGGGGAGGGGGCGCGGGGTTGACACCGGGGAGCTGTTTTTT.

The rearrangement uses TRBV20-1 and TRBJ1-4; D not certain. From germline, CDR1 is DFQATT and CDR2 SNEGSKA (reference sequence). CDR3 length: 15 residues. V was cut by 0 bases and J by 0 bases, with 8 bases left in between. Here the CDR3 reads CSARDAGTTNEKLFF. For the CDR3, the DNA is TGCAGTGCTAGAGATGCCGGGACAACTAATGAAAAACTGTTTTTT.

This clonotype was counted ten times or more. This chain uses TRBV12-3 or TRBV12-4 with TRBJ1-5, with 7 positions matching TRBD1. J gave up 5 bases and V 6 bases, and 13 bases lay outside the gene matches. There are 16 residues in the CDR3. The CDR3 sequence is CASSRTGGGGDQPQHF. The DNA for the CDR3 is TGTGCCAGCAGCCGGACCGGAGGGGGCGGCGATCAGCCCCAGCATTTT.

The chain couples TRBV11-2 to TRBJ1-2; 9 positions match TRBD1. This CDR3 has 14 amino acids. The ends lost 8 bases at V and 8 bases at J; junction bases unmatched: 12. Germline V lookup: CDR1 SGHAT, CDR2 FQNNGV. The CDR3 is CASQHRGLRRGYTF. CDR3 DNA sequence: TGTGCCAGCCAACACAGGGGGCTTCGGAGAGGCTACACCTTC.